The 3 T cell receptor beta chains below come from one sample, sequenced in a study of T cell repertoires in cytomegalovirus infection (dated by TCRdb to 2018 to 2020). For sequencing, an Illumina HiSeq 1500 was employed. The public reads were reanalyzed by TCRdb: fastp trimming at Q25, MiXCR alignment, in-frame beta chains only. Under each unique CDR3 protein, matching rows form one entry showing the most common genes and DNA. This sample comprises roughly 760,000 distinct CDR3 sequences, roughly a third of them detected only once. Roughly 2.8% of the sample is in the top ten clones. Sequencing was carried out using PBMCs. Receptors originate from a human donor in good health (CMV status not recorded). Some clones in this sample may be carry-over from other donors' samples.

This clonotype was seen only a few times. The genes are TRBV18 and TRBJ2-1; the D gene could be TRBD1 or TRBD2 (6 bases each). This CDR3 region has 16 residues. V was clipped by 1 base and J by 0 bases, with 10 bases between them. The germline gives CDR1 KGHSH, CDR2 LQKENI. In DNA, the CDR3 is TGTGCCAGCTCACCACAAGGGGGGTCCTCCTACAATGAGCAGTTCTTC. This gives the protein CASSPQGGSSYNEQFF.

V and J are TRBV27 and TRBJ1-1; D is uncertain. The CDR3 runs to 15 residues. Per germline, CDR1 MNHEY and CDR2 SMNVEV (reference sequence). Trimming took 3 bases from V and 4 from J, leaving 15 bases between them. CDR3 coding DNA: TGTGCCAGCAGTTTCGGTTCGGGAGGAATCACTGAAGCTTTCTTT. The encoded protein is CASSFGSGGITEAFF.

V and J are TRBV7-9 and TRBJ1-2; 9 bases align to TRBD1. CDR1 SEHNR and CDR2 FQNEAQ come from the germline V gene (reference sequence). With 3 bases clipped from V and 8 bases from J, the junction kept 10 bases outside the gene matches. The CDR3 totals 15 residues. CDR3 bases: TGTGCCAGCAGCTTCACTGTACAGGGGGCTTCCGGCTACACCTTC. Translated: CASSFTVQGASGYTF.